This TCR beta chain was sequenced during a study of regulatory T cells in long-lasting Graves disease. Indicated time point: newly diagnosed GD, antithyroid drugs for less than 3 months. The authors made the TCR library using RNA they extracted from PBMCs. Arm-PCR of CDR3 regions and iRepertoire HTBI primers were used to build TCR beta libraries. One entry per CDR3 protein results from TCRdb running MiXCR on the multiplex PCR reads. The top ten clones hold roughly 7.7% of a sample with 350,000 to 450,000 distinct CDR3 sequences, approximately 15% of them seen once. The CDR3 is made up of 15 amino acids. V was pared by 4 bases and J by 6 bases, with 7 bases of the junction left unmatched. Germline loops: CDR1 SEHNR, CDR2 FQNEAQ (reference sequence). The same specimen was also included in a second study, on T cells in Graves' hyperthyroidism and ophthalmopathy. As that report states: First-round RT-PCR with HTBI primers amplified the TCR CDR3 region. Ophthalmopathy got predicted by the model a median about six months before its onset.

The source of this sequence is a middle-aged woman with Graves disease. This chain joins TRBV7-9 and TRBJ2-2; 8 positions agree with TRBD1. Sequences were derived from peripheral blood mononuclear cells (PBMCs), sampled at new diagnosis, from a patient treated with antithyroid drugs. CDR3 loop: CASSSGQGWAGELFF. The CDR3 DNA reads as TGTGCCAGCAGCTCTGGACAGGGTTGGGCCGGGGAGCTGTTTTTT.